Below, 13 T cell receptor beta chains from the same sample are listed, as sequenced in a study of long-term antiretroviral therapy in people with HIV. The assay used was immunoSEQ (version v3.0), run at survey level. Data came from immunoSEQ multiplex PCR; TCRdb stores just in-frame clones and leaves some out. Found here are about 20,000 clones, about nine tenths of them singletons; the top ten hold roughly 8.4%. The sequencing used unsorted PBMCs, collected 4.4 years before starting antiretroviral therapy. These receptors all stem from a woman aged 25 to 39 with HIV.

The chain employs TRBV6-1 and TRBJ1-2; possible D gene TRBD1, 5 bases. The CDR3 runs 14 residues. Trimming took off 6 bases at V and 4 bases at J, with 15 bases between the two ends. The germline gives CDR1 MNHNS, CDR2 SASEGT. CDR3 in amino acids: CASSPTGTGYGYTF. CDR3 sequence (DNA): TGTGCCAGCAGCCCCACCGGGACCGGCTATGGCTACACCTTC.

V usage is TRBV7-9 and J usage is TRBJ1-1; D possibly corresponds to TRBD1 (6 bases). The germline V gene encodes CDR1 SEHNR and CDR2 FQNEAQ (reference sequence). V lost 3 bases and J 0 bases, leaving 11 bases between the germline ends. The CDR3 is made up of 15 amino acids. The chain's CDR3 is CASSLAGHLNTEAFF. CDR3 DNA: TGTGCCAGCAGCTTGGCGGGACACTTGAACACTGAAGCTTTCTTT.

This chain joins TRBV7-6 and TRBJ2-1; 7 nucleotides agree with TRBD1. This CDR3 has 18 amino acids. From germline, CDR1 is SGHVS and CDR2 FNYEAQ. The V and J ends lost 1 base and 4 bases, in that order; junction bases with no gene match: 13. The CDR3 region has the DNA TGTGCCAGCAGCTTAGTCCAGACAGGGCTCCATTCTTACAATGAGCAGTTCTTC. Amino acids: CASSLVQTGLHSYNEQFF.

This chain links TRBV5-6 with TRBJ2-7; D is unresolved. Germline V gene lookup returns CDR1 SGHDT and CDR2 YYEEEE. The CDR3 covers 13 residues. V gave up 4 bases and J gave up 3 bases, with 11 bases separating them. CDR3 protein: CASSAPLGYEQYF. The CDR3, as DNA: TGTGCCAGCAGCGCACCTTTAGGCTACGAGCAGTACTTC.

This clone came up once. V usage is TRBV19 and J usage is TRBJ2-7; D gene uncertain. This CDR3 has 15 amino acids. Per the germline V gene, CDR1 is LNHDA and CDR2 is SQIVND (reference sequence). V lost 1 base and J lost 1, with 11 bases in between. The CDR3 DNA reads TGTGCCAGTAGTATAGGCACGGGCCCGTCCTACGAGCAGTACTTC. Translation gives CASSIGTGPSYEQYF.

The chain is built from TRBV2 and TRBJ2-7; TRBD1 matches at 10 bases. Germline assignment: CDR1 SNHLY and CDR2 FYNNEI. V was pared by 6 bases and J by 5 bases, with 7 bases of the junction left unmatched. The CDR3 totals 14 residues. The CDR3 loop is CASSVRDRGDEQYF. The CDR3 coding sequence is TGTGCCAGCAGCGTCCGGGACAGGGGTGACGAGCAGTACTTC. The whole variable domain, filled in from reference TRBV2 and TRBJ2-7, reads EPEVTQTPSHQVTQMGQEVILRCVPISNHLYFYWYRQILGQKVEFLVSFYNNEISEKSEIFDDQFSVERPDGSNFTLKIRSTKLEDSAMYFCASSVRDRGDEQYFGPGTRLTVT.

The gene calls are TRBV9 and TRBJ1-5, with a possible D match to TRBD1 (6 bases). This CDR3 has 14 amino acids. V dropped 4 bases and J dropped 7 bases, with 15 bases sitting between them. CDR1 and CDR2 (germline): SGDLS, YYNGEE. The CDR3 DNA sequence: TGTGCCAGCAGCATCGGGACAATCGGGCAGCCCCAGCATTTT. It encodes CASSIGTIGQPQHF. Complete variable domain (other parts from reference TRBV9 and TRBJ1-5): DSGVTQTPKHLITATGQRVTLRCSPRSGDLSVYWYQQSLDQGLQFLIQYYNGEERAKGNILERFSAQQFPDLHSELNLSSLELGDSALYFCASSIGTIGQPQHFGDGTRLSIL.

The V call is TRBV2, the J call TRBJ2-3, with D perhaps matching TRBD2 (6 bases). The CDR3 is 14 amino acids. Deletions cut 3 bases from V and 3 bases from J, with 10 bases between. The germline gives CDR1 SNHLY, CDR2 FYNNEI. CDR3 amino acids: CASSEAGRTDTQYF. CDR3 DNA: TGTGCCAGCAGTGAGGCAGGGAGGACAGATACGCAGTATTTT.

This chain joins TRBV6-6 and TRBJ2-2; 8 nucleotides agree with TRBD2. The germline V gene has CDR1 MNHNY and CDR2 SVGAGI (reference sequence). The ends lost 0 bases at V and 4 bases at J; junction bases unmatched: 4. The CDR3 covers 16 residues. The DNA for the CDR3 is TGTGCCAGCAGTTACTCGGCGGGGGGCCGCACCGGGGAGCTGTTTTTT. It specifies CASSYSAGGRTGELFF.

The CDR3 loop reads CASSDSKGQYNEQFF. DNA for the CDR3: TGTGCCAGCAGTGACTCCAAGGGGCAGTACAATGAGCAGTTCTTC. The chain uses TRBV2 and TRBJ2-1; weak D call: TRBD1 (5 bases). Germline V gene lookup returns CDR1 SNHLY and CDR2 FYNNEI. Deletions cut 3 bases from V and 4 bases from J, with 13 bases between. The CDR3 spans 15 residues.

The J gene is TRBJ2-4, the V gene TRBV19; 14 positions agree with TRBD2. The CDR3 has 16 residues. The germline V gene encodes CDR1 LNHDA and CDR2 SQIVND (reference sequence). V was pared by 6 bases and J by 4 bases, with 5 bases of the junction left unmatched. The DNA of the CDR3 is TGTGCCAGTAGGGTCGGACTAGCGGGAGGTAAAAACATTCAGTACTTC. Residues: CASRVGLAGGKNIQYF.

V gene TRBV10-1 combines with J gene TRBJ2-3; 11 bases align to TRBD2. The J segment lost 5 bases and the V segment lost 3 bases, leaving 1 base of the junction unmatched. The CDR3 extends over 14 amino acids. The germline V gene has CDR1 WNHNN and CDR2 SYGVQD (reference sequence). Written as DNA, the CDR3 is TGCGCCAGCAGTGACACTAGCGGGGGAGATACGCAGTATTTT. Its translation is CASSDTSGGDTQYF.

The chain links TRBV20-1 to TRBJ1-3, with no clear D. In germline, CDR1 is DFQATT, CDR2 SNEGSKA (reference sequence). V shed 2 bases and J shed 15 bases, with 14 bases lying between them. The CDR3 is made up of 11 amino acids. CDR3 loop: CSARKKLGKYF. CDR3 DNA: TGCAGTGCTAGAAAAAAACTGGGGAAATATTTT.